A selection of T cell receptor beta chains follows, all from one sample in a study of blood T cell repertoires in COVID-19. The method was immunoSEQ multiplex PCR; TCRdb's version includes in-frame clones alone and lacks a portion of them. The sample carries roughly 150,000 clones, approximately 80% recorded once. The sample comprised PBMCs or T cells enriched from blood (not recorded which). These TCRs come from a man in his 70s who had been exposed to COVID-19. Each CDR3 is given without its conserved first and last residue. Each record gives: V gene, CDR3 protein.

TRBV18 | ASSRRTGGKDYGYT
TRBV6-2/TRBV6-3 | ASSPRGPDTQY
TRBV7-3 | ASSLSPDRGLFGANVLT
TRBV21-1 | ASSAPGDSQRHSNQPQH
TRBV3-1/TRBV3-2 | ASSLSGGPGY
TRBV7-9 | ASSPIAINGEQY
TRBV3-1/TRBV3-2 | ASSSTRQGMNTEAF
TRBV28 | ASTPPNYGYT
TRBV25-1 | ASSASGGWDEQF
TRBV5-1 | ASSLGGASSYNEQF
TRBV27 | ASTPWGRHTEAF
TRBV30 | AWSTEGWGYEQY
TRBV30 | AWRARGYTEAF
TRBV6-5 | ASSYQRQPGDTQY
TRBV19 | AIGAPDTEAF
TRBV19 | ASSIGRHLQETQY
TRBV29-1 | SVERGTYNEQF
TRBV21-1 | ASRLHSGTGLVYNSPLH
TRBV4-1 | ASDPNGGNQPQH
TRBV13 | ASSAGKSNYGYT
TRBV15 | ATSRPDLFNGELF
TRBV9 | ASSVGATENSPLH
TRBV6-1 | ASRAYTEAF
TRBV4-3 | ASSPADSPHEQY
TRBV23-1 | ASSQSSGTGVGFSNGYT
TRBV30 | AWSVLDPGRTEAF
TRBV6-1 | ASSEGDRDEQY
TRBV21-1 | ASSVRLRPKAF
TRBV19 | ASSTDRGVQEQF
TRBV9 | ASSVGSGGGVREQF
TRBV28 | ASSLSIGAEQY
TRBV3-1/TRBV3-2 | ASSSTVGNQPQH
TRBV2 | ASRSKSGSPTDTQY
TRBV12-3/TRBV12-4 | ASRSGGTGELF
TRBV2 | ASSLAGGADTQY
TRBV7-2 | ASSLPNKGYT
TRBV11-2 | ASSLSRSGTGSYEQY
TRBV27 | ASSPIWGGPYEQY
TRBV6-6 | ASKTTGGSKNIQY
TRBV19 | ASRTDRAGELF
TRBV29-1 | SVPDYTEAF
TRBV15 | ATSRDKSANYGYT
TRBV12-5 | ASGLSRSSYNEQF
TRBV7-2 | ASSLGGGREKLF
TRBV5-1 | ASSVPPSYEQY
TRBV5-1 | ASSLERGREQY